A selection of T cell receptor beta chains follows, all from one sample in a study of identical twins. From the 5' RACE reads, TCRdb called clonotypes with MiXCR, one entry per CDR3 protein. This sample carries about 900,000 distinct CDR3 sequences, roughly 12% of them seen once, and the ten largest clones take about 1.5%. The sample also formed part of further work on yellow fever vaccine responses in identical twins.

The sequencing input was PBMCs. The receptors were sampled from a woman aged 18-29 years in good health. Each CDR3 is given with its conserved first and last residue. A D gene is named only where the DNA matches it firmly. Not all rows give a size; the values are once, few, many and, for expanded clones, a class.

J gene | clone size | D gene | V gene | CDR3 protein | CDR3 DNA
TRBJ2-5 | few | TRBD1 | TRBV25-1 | CASSTGGVMRETQYF | TGTGCCAGCAGCACAGGGGGCGTGATGAGAGAGACCCAGTACTTC
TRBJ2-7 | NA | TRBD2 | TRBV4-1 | CASSQDGGRGREQYF | TGCGCCAGCAGCCAAGACGGCGGGAGGGGGCGCGAGCAGTACTTC
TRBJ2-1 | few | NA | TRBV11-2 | CASSLDSVLRDEQFF | TGTGCCAGCAGCTTAGACAGCGTCCTTCGTGATGAGCAGTTCTTC
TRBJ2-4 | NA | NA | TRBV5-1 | CASSLGTEITIAKNIQYF | TGCGCCAGCAGCTTGGGGACAGAAATTACAATAGCCAAAAACATTCAGTACTTC
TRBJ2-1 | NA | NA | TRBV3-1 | CASSHASPNSYNEQFF | TGTGCCAGCAGCCACGCGAGCCCAAATTCCTACAATGAGCAGTTCTTC
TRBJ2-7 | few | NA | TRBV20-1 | CSATGGTYEQYF | TGCAGTGCTACTGGGGGAACCTACGAGCAGTACTTC
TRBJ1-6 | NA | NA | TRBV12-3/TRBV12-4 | CASSRSGMTNSPLHF | TGTGCCAGCAGCCGCTCCGGGATGACTAATTCACCCCTCCACTTT
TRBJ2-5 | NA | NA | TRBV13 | CASSLVRSETQYF | TGTGCCAGCAGCTTAGTTCGGTCAGAGACCCAGTACTTC
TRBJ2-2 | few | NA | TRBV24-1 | CATSDWGHTGELFF | TGTGCCACCAGTGATTGGGGACACACCGGGGAGCTGTTTTTT
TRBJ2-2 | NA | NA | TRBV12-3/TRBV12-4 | CASRDGQLNTGELFF | TGTGCCAGCAGAGACGGACAATTGAACACCGGGGAGCTGTTTTTT
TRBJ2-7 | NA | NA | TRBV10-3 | CAIMDAYEQYF | TGTGCCATCATGGACGCCTACGAGCAGTACTTC
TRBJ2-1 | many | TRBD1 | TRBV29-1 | CSVNRGKANEQFF | TGCAGCGTTAACAGGGGGAAGGCCAATGAGCAGTTCTTC
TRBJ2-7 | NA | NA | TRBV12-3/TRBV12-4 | CASQGGYEQYF | TGTGCCAGCCAGGGGGGCTACGAGCAGTACTTC
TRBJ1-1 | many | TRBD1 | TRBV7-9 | CASSQRQGVNTEAFF | TGTGCCAGCAGCCAACGACAGGGTGTGAACACTGAAGCTTTCTTT
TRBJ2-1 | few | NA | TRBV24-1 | CATSVLGGNNEQFF | TGTGCCACCAGTGTGCTGGGGGGTAACAATGAGCAGTTCTTC
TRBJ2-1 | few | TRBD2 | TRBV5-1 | CASSTPTSGGDYNEQFF | TGCGCCAGCAGCACCCCGACTAGCGGGGGGGACTACAATGAGCAGTTCTTC
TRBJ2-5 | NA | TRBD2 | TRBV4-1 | CASSQVSGGETQYF | TGCGCCAGCAGCCAAGTTAGCGGGGGGGAGACCCAGTACTTC
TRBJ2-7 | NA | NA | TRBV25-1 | CAILHYEQYF | TGTGCCATCCTACACTACGAGCAGTACTTC
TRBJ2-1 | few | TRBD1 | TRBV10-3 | CAISDDRDPARSYNEQFF | TGTGCCATCAGTGATGACAGGGACCCGGCGAGGTCCTACAATGAGCAGTTCTTC
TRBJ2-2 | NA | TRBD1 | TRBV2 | CASKNPGQGLAGELFF | TGTGCCAGCAAGAATCCGGGACAGGGCTTGGCCGGGGAGCTGTTTTTT
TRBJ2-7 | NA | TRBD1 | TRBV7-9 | CASSPTGGPAYEQYF | TGTGCCAGCAGCCCGACAGGGGGCCCTGCCTACGAGCAGTACTTC
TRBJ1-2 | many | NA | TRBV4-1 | CASSQDAQFFYGYTF | TGCGCCAGCAGCCAAGATGCCCAGTTCTTTTATGGCTACACCTTC
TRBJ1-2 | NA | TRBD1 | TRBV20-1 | CSAYRQGGGYTF | TGCAGTGCTTACAGACAGGGAGGTGGCTACACCTTC
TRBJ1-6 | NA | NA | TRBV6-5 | CASSYSGQINSPLHF | TGTGCCAGCAGTTACTCGGGCCAGATTAATTCACCCCTCCACTTT
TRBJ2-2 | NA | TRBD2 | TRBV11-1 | CASSPRPWAGGHTGELFF | TGTGCCAGCAGCCCCCGCCCGTGGGCGGGGGGACACACCGGGGAGCTGTTTTTT
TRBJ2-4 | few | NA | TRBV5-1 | CASSLSPTVAKNIQYF | TGCGCCAGCAGCCTAAGCCCCACAGTAGCCAAAAACATTCAGTACTTC
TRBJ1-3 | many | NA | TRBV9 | CASSASLGTDSGNTIYF | TGTGCCAGCAGCGCAAGCCTAGGGACCGACTCTGGAAACACCATATATTTT
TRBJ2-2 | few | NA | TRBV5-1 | CASSLGTRDTGELFF | TGCGCCAGCAGCTTGGGGACACGGGACACCGGGGAGCTGTTTTTT
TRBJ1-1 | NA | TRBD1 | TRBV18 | CASSPGDREGTEAFF | TGTGCCAGCTCACCCGGGGACAGGGAGGGCACTGAAGCTTTCTTT
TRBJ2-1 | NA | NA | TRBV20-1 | CSAAGYNEQFF | TGCAGTGCTGCTGGGTACAATGAGCAGTTCTTC
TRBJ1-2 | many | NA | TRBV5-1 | CASSKGFMAGDNGYTF | TGCGCCAGCAGCAAAGGTTTCATGGCAGGGGATAATGGCTACACCTTC